The entry that follows covers one TCR beta chain sequence. This record comes from a study of blood T cell repertoires in COVID-19. Sequenced by immunoSEQ multiplex PCR; TCRdb stores in-frame clones only, minus some. The repertoire holds 270,000 or so clones, with roughly 84% as singletons. The CDR3 spans 18 residues. Germline V CDR1 and CDR2: LNHDA, SQIVND (reference sequence). With V trimmed by 4 bases and J by 2 bases, 10 bases remained unmatched. Material for sequencing was peripheral blood. This chain connects TRBV19 to TRBJ2-5; 13 bases are shared with TRBD2. The receptor comes from a woman between 18 and 29 years old with acute or convalescent COVID-19. The CDR3 DNA reads TGTGCCAGTAGTACACTAGCGGGAGGGAGGGATAGGCAAGAGACCCAGTACTTC. Its translation: CASSTLAGGRDRQETQYF.